This T cell receptor (beta chain) stems from a study of CD8 T cells in Susac syndrome. Losses at the gene ends were 6 bases for V and 9 bases for J; bases not matched to a gene: 6. This CDR3 has 15 residues. Germline loops: CDR1 MNHEY, CDR2 SVGAGI. With random hexamers, reverse transcription was performed on about 0.45 to 1 ug of RNA. TCRdb recomputed calls from the immunoSEQ multiplex PCR reads with MiXCR, one row per CDR3 protein. The sample gives around 220,000 distinct CDR3 sequences, roughly 90% of which show up once; about 0.12% is in the top ten. The clonotype was recovered from a human donor with multiple sclerosis. V gene TRBV6-5 combines with J gene TRBJ2-1, with TRBD2 identical over 15 bases. What was sequenced was CD8+ T cells from PBMCs. Here the CDR3 reads CASSPGLAGGSEQFF. The CDR3 bases are TGTGCCAGCAGCCCGGGACTAGCGGGAGGAAGTGAGCAGTTCTTC.